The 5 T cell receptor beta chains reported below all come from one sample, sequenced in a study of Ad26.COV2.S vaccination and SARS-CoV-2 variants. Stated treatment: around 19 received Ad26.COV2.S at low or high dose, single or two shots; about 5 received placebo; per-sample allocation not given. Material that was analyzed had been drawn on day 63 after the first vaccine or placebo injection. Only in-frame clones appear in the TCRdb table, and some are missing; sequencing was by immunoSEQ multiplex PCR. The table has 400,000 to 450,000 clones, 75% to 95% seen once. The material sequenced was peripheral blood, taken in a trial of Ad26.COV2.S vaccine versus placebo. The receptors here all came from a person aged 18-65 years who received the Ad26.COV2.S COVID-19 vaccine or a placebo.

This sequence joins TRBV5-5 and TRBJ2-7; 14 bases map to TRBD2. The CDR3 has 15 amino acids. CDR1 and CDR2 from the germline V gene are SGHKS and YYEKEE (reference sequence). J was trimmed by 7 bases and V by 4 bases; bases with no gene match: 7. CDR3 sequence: CASSLTSGRAWEQYF. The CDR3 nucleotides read TGTGCCAGCAGCCTGACTAGCGGGAGGGCGTGGGAGCAGTACTTC.

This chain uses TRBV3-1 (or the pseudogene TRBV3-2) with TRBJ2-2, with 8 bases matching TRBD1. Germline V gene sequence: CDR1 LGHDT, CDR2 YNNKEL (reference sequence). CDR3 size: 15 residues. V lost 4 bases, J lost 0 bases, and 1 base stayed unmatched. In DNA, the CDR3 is TGTGCCAGCAGCCGACAGGGGACGAACACCGGGGAGCTGTTTTTT. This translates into CASSRQGTNTGELFF.

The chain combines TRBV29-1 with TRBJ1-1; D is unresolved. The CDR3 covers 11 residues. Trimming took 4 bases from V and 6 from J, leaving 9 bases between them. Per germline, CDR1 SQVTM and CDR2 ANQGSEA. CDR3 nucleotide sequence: TGCAGCGTTGCGGGTCCCGCTGAAGCTTTCTTT. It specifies CSVAGPAEAFF.

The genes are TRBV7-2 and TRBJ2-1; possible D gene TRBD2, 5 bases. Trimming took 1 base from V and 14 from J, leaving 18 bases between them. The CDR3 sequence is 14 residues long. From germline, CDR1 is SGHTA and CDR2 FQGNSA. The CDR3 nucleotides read TGTGCCAGCAGCTTAGGAGCGATGTTACTAGAGAAGTTCTTC. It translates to CASSLGAMLLEKFF.

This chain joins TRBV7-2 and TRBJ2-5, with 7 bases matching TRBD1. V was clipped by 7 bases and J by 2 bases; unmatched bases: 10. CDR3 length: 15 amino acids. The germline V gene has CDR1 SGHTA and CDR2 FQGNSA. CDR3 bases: TGTGCCAGCATCCGCGTCAGACAGGGACAAGAGACCCAGTACTTC. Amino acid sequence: CASIRVRQGQETQYF.